This record covers a single T cell receptor beta chain. V dropped 4 bases and J dropped 8; count of bases not matched to a gene: 1. There are 12 residues in the CDR3. Germline CDR1 SEHNR, CDR2 FQNEAQ (reference sequence). Per the authors' pipeline: Nucleated cell number was recorded as an estimate derived from reference gene primer amplification. The table came from immunoSEQ multiplex PCR; TCRdb's copy has only in-frame clones and leaves some out. Clonal size and the V and J genes are those of that table, whereas D and trimming came from the DNA. Of about 88,000 clones in the sample, around nine tenths were seen once. The data belong to a study of blood T cell repertoires in COVID-19. For the study at large: Samples representing acute and convalescent COVID-19 were sourced from the United States, Italy and Spain. Sources were T cells, B-cell-depleted T cells, or PBMCs; the material itself was cDNA or gDNA.

This TCR was recovered from a man between 60 and 75 years old with acute or convalescent COVID-19. The rearrangement joins TRBV7-9 to TRBJ2-1; TRBD1 aligns across 8 bases. The sample comprised peripheral blood. The CDR3 reads CASSSTGDEQFF. CDR3 DNA sequence: TGTGCCAGCAGCTCGACAGGGGATGAGCAGTTCTTC.